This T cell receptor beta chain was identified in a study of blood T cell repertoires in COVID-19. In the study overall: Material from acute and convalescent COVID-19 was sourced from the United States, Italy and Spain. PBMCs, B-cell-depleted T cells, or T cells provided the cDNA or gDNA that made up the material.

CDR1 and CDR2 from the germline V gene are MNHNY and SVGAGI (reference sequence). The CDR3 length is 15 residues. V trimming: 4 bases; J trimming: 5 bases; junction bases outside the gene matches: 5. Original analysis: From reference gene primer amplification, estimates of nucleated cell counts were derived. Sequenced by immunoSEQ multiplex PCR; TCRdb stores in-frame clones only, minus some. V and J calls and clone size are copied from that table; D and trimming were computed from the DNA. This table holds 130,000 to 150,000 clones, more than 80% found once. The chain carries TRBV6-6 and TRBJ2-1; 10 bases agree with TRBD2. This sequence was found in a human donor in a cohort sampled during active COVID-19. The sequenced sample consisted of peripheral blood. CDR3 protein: CASSSSGRADNEQFF. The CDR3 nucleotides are TGTGCCAGCAGTTCAAGCGGGAGGGCCGACAATGAGCAGTTCTTC.